This T cell receptor (beta chain) comes out of a study of cytomegalovirus exposure and HLA in healthy donors. The CDR3 totals 12 residues. V was pared by 1 base and J by 13 bases, with 13 bases between. Germline assignment: CDR1 SEHNR and CDR2 FQNEAQ (reference sequence). PCR amplification relied on 60 Vbeta primers (plus 13 Jbeta primers). Some clones are missing from TCRdb's copy, which holds only in-frame ones; the method was immunoSEQ multiplex PCR. The data hold 150,000 to 200,000 clones, with around 83% observed a single time. Findings and limits, study-wide: The study recorded around 160 TCR beta chains that were cytomegalovirus-associated.

This clone was detected only a few times. Its antigen remains unknown. The source material was PBMCs. The J gene is TRBJ1-2, the V gene TRBV7-9; D call uncertain. The clonotype comes from a male donor in good health and CMV-seropositive. CDR3 DNA: TGTGCCAGCAGCTTAGGAGAGGGTCCTTCCACCTTC. This sequence encodes CASSLGEGPSTF. Full variable domain (remainder filled in from reference TRBV7-9 and TRBJ1-2): DTGVSQNPRHKITKRGQNVTFRCDPISEHNRLYWYRQTLGQGPEFLTYFQNEAQLEKSRLLSDRFSAERPKGSFSTLEIQRTEQGDSAMYLCASSLGEGPSTFGSGTRLTVV.